Listed below are T cell receptor beta chains from one sample, sequenced in a study of T cells expressing NK-cell markers. TCRdb derives one entry per CDR3 protein from the 5' RACE reads, leaving out DNA. This listing includes around 380,000 distinct CDR3 sequences. The sequenced sample was blood T cells: a sorted CD56 or NKG2C T cell subset, CD4+ or CD8+ T cells, or bulk PBMC T cells (not recorded which). These receptors all come from a woman aged 45-59 years in good health. Both conserved end residues are part of each CDR3.

>TRBJ2-1|TRBV29-1
CSVGGHYAYNEQFF
>TRBJ2-1|TRBV24-1
CATSDHPDGNEQFF
>TRBJ2-7|TRBV5-1
CASSLSGASSYEQYF
>TRBJ2-3|TRBV7-2
CASSLIGAGTQYF
>TRBJ2-3|TRBV11-2
CASSLGRENADTQYF
>TRBJ2-3|TRBV7-7
CASSGGGPDTQYF
>TRBJ1-2|TRBV4-1
CASSLGPDSRGYTF
>TRBJ2-1|TRBV7-2
CASSLGSRAEQFF
>TRBJ2-5|TRBV5-1
CASSQQGKETQYF
>TRBJ2-6|TRBV2
CASTQGSGANVLTF
>TRBJ1-4|TRBV28
CASSSTSSTEKLFF